This is a list of T cell receptor beta chains from one sample in a study of a mutant IDH1 vaccine in newly diagnosed glioma. The table came from immunoSEQ multiplex PCR; TCRdb's copy has only in-frame clones and leaves some out. The sample includes roughly 64,000 clones, under 85% of them seen just once. Their target antigens are unknown. The sequencing here drew on PBMCs, taken from a glioma patient whose treatment included an IDH1 peptide vaccine. Every receptor here comes from a man aged 45-60 years with glioma. CDR3s include the opening cysteine and the closing phenylalanine or tryptophan.

v_call: TRBV6-1; j_call: TRBJ2-7; cdr3_aa: CASSEVHPGGNGQYF
v_call: TRBV11-2; j_call: TRBJ2-1; cdr3_aa: CASSLDVGGGNEQFF
v_call: TRBV19; j_call: TRBJ1-5; cdr3_aa: CASSRYGQGAWQPQHF
v_call: TRBV5-1; j_call: TRBJ2-6; cdr3_aa: CASSSPGANVLTF
v_call: TRBV4-3; j_call: TRBJ1-1; cdr3_aa: CASSQDRSEEAFF
v_call: TRBV18; j_call: TRBJ1-1; cdr3_aa: CASSPQDLLGTEAFF
v_call: TRBV5-1; j_call: TRBJ2-7; cdr3_aa: CASSVAPGEYNYEQYF
v_call: TRBV5-1; j_call: TRBJ1-2; cdr3_aa: CASSSDAGSNYGYTF
v_call: TRBV25-1; j_call: TRBJ2-7; cdr3_aa: CASSEFGYYEQYF
v_call: TRBV10-2; j_call: TRBJ2-3; cdr3_aa: CASSETDTDTQYF
v_call: TRBV4-1; j_call: TRBJ1-1; cdr3_aa: CASSPQGGGAMNTEAFF
v_call: TRBV4-3; j_call: TRBJ1-5; cdr3_aa: CASSQDWRSLNNQPQHF
v_call: TRBV5-1; j_call: TRBJ2-6; cdr3_aa: CASSTTGPTSGANVLTF
v_call: TRBV6-5; j_call: TRBJ1-5; cdr3_aa: CASSYGGRGQPQHF
v_call: TRBV29-1; j_call: TRBJ2-7; cdr3_aa: CSVDSGQGKYEQYF
v_call: TRBV4-1; j_call: TRBJ2-1; cdr3_aa: CASSQDQESDEQFF
v_call: TRBV4-3; j_call: TRBJ1-5; cdr3_aa: CASSQDWGDSNQPQHF
v_call: TRBV19; j_call: TRBJ2-3; cdr3_aa: CASSRRTQGLSTDTQYF
v_call: TRBV2; j_call: TRBJ2-1; cdr3_aa: CASRRSYNEQFF
v_call: TRBV30; j_call: TRBJ1-2; cdr3_aa: CAWRDPGGMREYGYTF
v_call: TRBV30; j_call: TRBJ1-1; cdr3_aa: CAWRDRGGTEAFF
v_call: TRBV10-3; j_call: TRBJ1-5; cdr3_aa: CAIRGDSSNQPQHF
v_call: TRBV25-1; j_call: TRBJ1-4; cdr3_aa: CASSEGWDYEKLFF
v_call: TRBV5-4; j_call: TRBJ2-4; cdr3_aa: CASSLGGSKNIQYF
v_call: TRBV2; j_call: TRBJ2-3; cdr3_aa: CASDANTDTQYF
v_call: TRBV4-3; j_call: TRBJ2-7; cdr3_aa: CASSQVLASEQYF
v_call: TRBV7-9; j_call: TRBJ1-2; cdr3_aa: CASSPGQSSGYGYTF
v_call: TRBV15; j_call: TRBJ1-2; cdr3_aa: CATSSRVSGGGYTF
v_call: TRBV6-4; j_call: TRBJ1-2; cdr3_aa: CASSSGQGNYGYTF
v_call: TRBV2; j_call: TRBJ1-1; cdr3_aa: CASSDGTNTEAFF
v_call: TRBV4-1; j_call: TRBJ1-4; cdr3_aa: CASSLQAGATNEKLFF
v_call: TRBV27; j_call: TRBJ2-1; cdr3_aa: CASSPRQGYRNEQFF
v_call: TRBV6-5; j_call: TRBJ1-1; cdr3_aa: CASSYAGQGDEAFF
v_call: TRBV10-3; j_call: TRBJ2-7; cdr3_aa: CAISERTASSYEQYF
v_call: TRBV13; j_call: TRBJ2-7; cdr3_aa: CASSLSGETYEQYF
v_call: TRBV30; j_call: TRBJ1-6; cdr3_aa: CAWTAEGSPLHF
v_call: TRBV4-3; j_call: TRBJ2-1; cdr3_aa: CASSQDPKTGGYNEQFF
v_call: TRBV7-6; j_call: TRBJ1-1; cdr3_aa: CASSRGGTEAFF
v_call: TRBV5-4; j_call: TRBJ2-7; cdr3_aa: CASSLGGTSGGFSYEQYF
v_call: TRBV11-2; j_call: TRBJ2-3; cdr3_aa: CASTLFPLSSTDTQYF
v_call: TRBV7-2; j_call: TRBJ2-2; cdr3_aa: CASIQGGLAGNTGELFF
v_call: TRBV27; j_call: TRBJ1-6; cdr3_aa: CASSFSTTNSPLHF
v_call: TRBV7-9; j_call: TRBJ2-3; cdr3_aa: CASSLALVNTQYF
v_call: TRBV7-2; j_call: TRBJ1-1; cdr3_aa: CASSLDGTNTEAFF
v_call: TRBV5-1; j_call: TRBJ1-4; cdr3_aa: CASSLEGVTPAKLFF
v_call: TRBV4-3; j_call: TRBJ2-3; cdr3_aa: CASSLTSSDTQYF
v_call: TRBV5-3; j_call: TRBJ2-3; cdr3_aa: CARSFFLAKADTQYF
v_call: TRBV27; j_call: TRBJ1-2; cdr3_aa: CASSSLSATGGDGYTF
v_call: TRBV18; j_call: TRBJ2-1; cdr3_aa: CASSLDYLNEQFF
v_call: TRBV14; j_call: TRBJ1-1; cdr3_aa: CASILGEEKRENRNTEAFF
v_call: TRBV7-2; j_call: TRBJ1-5; cdr3_aa: CASSLEGGGNQPQHF
v_call: TRBV5-1; j_call: TRBJ1-4; cdr3_aa: CASSFSGTGGEKLFF